This T cell receptor beta chain is drawn from a study of cytomegalovirus exposure and HLA in healthy donors. Study-wide context: Previous work identified roughly 110 million unique TCR beta sequences from approximately 190 million T cells. Study conclusions and caveats: It was reportedly the case that the classifier diagnosed cytomegalovirus status with high specificity and sensitivity. Within an earlier analysis, most TCR beta V segments proved productive either about 87% or about 30% of the time.

Worth noting for this clone: As yet, its antigen is unknown.

Germline V gives CDR1 SGHNT, CDR2 YYREEE (reference sequence). Trimming cost V 4 bases and J 3 bases; bases outside gene matches: 2. This CDR3 contains 13 residues. The PCR made use of 60 Vbeta and 13 Jbeta primers. Per the study methods: In a later analysis, some 10 million of 75 million to 85 million unique beta chains occurred in at least two donors. Sequencing used immunoSEQ multiplex PCR; TCRdb keeps in-frame clones, though not all of them. V and J calls and clone size follow that table, whereas D and trimming were derived from the DNA. The data show under 250,000 clones, about 82% seen once. The sequencing input was PBMCs. This rearrangement joins TRBV5-4 to TRBJ1-2; 8 nucleotides match TRBD1. The clonotype comes from a woman aged 50 to 60 in good health and CMV-seronegative. CDR3 in DNA: TGTGCCAGCAGCCGGGGACAGGACTATGGCTACACCTTC. Translation: CASSRGQDYGYTF.